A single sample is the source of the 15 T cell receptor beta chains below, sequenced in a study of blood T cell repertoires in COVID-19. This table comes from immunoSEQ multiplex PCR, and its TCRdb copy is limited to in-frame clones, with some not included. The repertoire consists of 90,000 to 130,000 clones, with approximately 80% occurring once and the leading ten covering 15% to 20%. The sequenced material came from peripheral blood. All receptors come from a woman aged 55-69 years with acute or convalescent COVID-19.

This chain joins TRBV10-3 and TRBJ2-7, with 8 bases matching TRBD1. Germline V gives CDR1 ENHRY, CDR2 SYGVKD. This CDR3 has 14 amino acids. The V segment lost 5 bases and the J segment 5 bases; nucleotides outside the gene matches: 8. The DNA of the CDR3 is TGTGCCATCAGTTATTCCTCAGGGGGCGACGAGCAGTACTTC. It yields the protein CAISYSSGGDEQYF.

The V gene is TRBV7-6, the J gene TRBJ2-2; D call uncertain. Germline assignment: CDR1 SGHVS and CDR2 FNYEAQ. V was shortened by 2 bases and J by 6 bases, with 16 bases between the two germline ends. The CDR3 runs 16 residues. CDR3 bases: TGTGCCAGCAGCTTAATCCGGAGCGAAGATTCCGGGGAGCTGTTTTTT. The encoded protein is CASSLIRSEDSGELFF. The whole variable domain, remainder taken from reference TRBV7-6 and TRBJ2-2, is GAGVSQSPRYKVTKRGQDVALRCDPISGHVSLYWYRQALGQGPEFLTYFNYEAQQDKSGLPNDRFSAERPEGSISTLTIQRTEQRDSAMYRCASSLIRSEDSGELFFGEGSRLTVL.

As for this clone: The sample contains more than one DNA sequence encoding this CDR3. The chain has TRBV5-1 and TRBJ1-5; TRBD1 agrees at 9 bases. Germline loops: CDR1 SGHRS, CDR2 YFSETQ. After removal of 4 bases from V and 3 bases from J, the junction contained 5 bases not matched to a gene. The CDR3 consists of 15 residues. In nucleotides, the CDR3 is TGCGCCAGCAGCCTGGGACAGGGATCCAATCAGCCCCAGCATTTT. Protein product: CASSLGQGSNQPQHF.

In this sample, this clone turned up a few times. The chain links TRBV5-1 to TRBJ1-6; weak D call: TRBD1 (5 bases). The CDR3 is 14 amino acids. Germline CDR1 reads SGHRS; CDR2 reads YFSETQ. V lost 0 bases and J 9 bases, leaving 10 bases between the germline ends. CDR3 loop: CASSLGRRGSPLHF. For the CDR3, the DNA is TGCGCCAGCAGCTTGGGGCGGAGGGGTTCACCCCTCCACTTT.

The CDR3 spells CASSNPGNTEAFF. The CDR3 region has the DNA TGTGCCAGTAGTAATCCAGGGAACACTGAAGCTTTCTTT. V gene TRBV19 combines with J gene TRBJ1-1; unclear D gene. V dropped 4 bases and J dropped 1 base, with 7 bases sitting between them. Germline CDR1 and CDR2: LNHDA and SQIVND (reference sequence). The CDR3 has 13 amino acids. The full variable domain, rest sourced from reference TRBV19 and TRBJ1-1, is DGGITQSPKYLFRKEGQNVTLSCEQNLNHDAMYWYRQDPGQGLRLIYYSQIVNDFQKGDIAEGYSVSREKKESFPLTVTSAQKNPTAFYLCASSNPGNTEAFFGQGTRLTVV.

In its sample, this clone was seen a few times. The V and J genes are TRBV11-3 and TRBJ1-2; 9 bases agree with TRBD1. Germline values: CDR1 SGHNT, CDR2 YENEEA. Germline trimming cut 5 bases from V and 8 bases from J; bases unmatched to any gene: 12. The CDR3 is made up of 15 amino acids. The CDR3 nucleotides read TGTGCCAGCAGCAAAAGACCCGGGACAGGGAGGGGCTACACCTTC. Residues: CASSKRPGTGRGYTF.

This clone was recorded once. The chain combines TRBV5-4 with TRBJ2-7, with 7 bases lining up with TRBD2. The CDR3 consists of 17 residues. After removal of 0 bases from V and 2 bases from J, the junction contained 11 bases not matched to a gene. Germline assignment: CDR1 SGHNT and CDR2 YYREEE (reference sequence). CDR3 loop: CASSLAVSSGVTYEQYF. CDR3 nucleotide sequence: TGTGCCAGCAGCTTGGCCGTTTCGAGCGGGGTTACCTACGAGCAGTACTTC. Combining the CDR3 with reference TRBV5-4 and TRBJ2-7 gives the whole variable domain ETGVTQSPTHLIKTRGQQVTLRCSSQSGHNTVSWYQQALGQGPQFIFQYYREEENGRGNFPPRFSGLQFPNYSSELNVNALELDDSALYLCASSLAVSSGVTYEQYFGPGTRLTVT.

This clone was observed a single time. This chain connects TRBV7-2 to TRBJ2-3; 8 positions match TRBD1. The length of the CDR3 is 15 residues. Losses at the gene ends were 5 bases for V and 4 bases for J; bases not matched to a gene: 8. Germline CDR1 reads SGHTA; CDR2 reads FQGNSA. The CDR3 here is CASSQNRGWADTQYF. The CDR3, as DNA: TGTGCCAGCAGCCAGAACAGGGGGTGGGCAGATACGCAGTATTTT.

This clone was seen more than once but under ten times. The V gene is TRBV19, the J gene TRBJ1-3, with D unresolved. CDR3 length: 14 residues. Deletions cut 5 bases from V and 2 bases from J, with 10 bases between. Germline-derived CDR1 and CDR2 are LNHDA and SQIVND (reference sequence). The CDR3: CASSAQVPGNTIYF. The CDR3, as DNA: TGTGCCAGTAGTGCCCAGGTTCCTGGAAACACCATATATTTT.

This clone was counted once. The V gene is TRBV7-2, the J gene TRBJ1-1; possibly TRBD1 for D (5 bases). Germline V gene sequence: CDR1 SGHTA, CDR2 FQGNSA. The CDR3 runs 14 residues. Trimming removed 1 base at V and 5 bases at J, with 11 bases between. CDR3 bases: TGTGCCAGCAGCTTAGTGGGGAGGGGAACTGAAGCTTTCTTT. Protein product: CASSLVGRGTEAFF.

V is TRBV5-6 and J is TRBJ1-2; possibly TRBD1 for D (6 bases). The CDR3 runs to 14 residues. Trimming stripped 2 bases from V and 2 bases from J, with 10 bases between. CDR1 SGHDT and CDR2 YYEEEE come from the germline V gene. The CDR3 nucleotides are TGTGCCAGCAGCTTCCGGGGGGCCAACTATGGCTACACCTTC. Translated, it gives CASSFRGANYGYTF.

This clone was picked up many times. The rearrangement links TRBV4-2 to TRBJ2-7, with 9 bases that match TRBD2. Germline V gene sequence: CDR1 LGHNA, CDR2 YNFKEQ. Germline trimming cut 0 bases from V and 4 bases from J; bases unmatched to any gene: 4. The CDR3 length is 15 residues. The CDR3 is CASSQDEAGGYEQYF. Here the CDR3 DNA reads TGTGCCAGCAGCCAAGATGAAGCGGGGGGATACGAGCAGTACTTC.

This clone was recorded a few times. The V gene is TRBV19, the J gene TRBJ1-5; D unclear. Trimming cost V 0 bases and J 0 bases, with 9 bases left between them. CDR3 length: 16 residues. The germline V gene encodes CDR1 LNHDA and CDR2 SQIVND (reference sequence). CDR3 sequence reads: CASSIETRDSNQPQHF. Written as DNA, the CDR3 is TGTGCCAGTAGTATAGAAACCCGGGATAGCAATCAGCCCCAGCATTTT. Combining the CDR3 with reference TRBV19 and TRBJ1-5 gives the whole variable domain DGGITQSPKYLFRKEGQNVTLSCEQNLNHDAMYWYRQDPGQGLRLIYYSQIVNDFQKGDIAEGYSVSREKKESFPLTVTSAQKNPTAFYLCASSIETRDSNQPQHFGDGTRLSIL.

The CDR3 loop reads CASSRVGSGANVLTF. For the CDR3, the DNA is TGCGCCAGCAGCCGGGTTGGTTCTGGGGCCAACGTCCTGACTTTC. V gene TRBV5-1 combines with J gene TRBJ2-6; no firm D call. CDR1 and CDR2 from the germline V gene are SGHRS and YFSETQ. V gave up 4 bases and J gave up 1 base, with 9 bases separating them. This CDR3 is 15 amino acids long.

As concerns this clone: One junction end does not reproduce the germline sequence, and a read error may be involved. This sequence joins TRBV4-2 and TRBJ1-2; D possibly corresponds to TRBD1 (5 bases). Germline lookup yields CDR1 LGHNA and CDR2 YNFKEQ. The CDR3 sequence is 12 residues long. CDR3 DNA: TGTGCCAGCAGCCAAGGCGGGGGGGAGAGGGTCTTC. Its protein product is CASSQGGGERVF.